This entry lists 5 T cell receptor beta chains sequenced from one sample in a study of shared clonotypes between healthy human individuals. Clones were sequenced by immunoSEQ multiplex PCR, and TCRdb holds only the in-frame ones, with some missing. The repertoire has over a million clones, 98% of them found once; the top ten carry approximately 0.44%. The material sequenced was naive CD4+ T cells sorted from blood. Sample subset: CD45RA+ positively selected. The receptor set was obtained from a man between 25 and 39 years old in good health.

The chain carries TRBV9 and TRBJ2-1; D is ambiguous. With 0 bases removed from V and 3 bases from J, the gap between germline ends came to 4 bases. The CDR3 consists of 13 residues. Looked up from germline, CDR1 is SGDLS and CDR2 is YYNGEE. The CDR3 reads CASSVADYNEQFF. Written as DNA, the CDR3 is TGTGCCAGCAGCGTAGCGGACTACAATGAGCAGTTCTTC.

V usage is TRBV11-2 and J usage is TRBJ2-1; D ambiguous. The CDR3 is made up of 15 amino acids. The germline V and J ends were trimmed by 4 bases and 3 bases, with 13 bases remaining between them. Germline assignment: CDR1 SGHAT and CDR2 FQNNGV. CDR3 sequence: CASSSGPIDYNEQFF. The CDR3 DNA reads as TGTGCCAGCAGCTCCGGACCAATTGACTACAATGAGCAGTTCTTC. The whole variable domain, remainder taken from reference TRBV11-2 and TRBJ2-1, is EAGVAQSPRYKIIEKRQSVAFWCNPISGHATLYWYQQILGQGPKLLIQFQNNGVVDDSQLPKDRFSAERLKGVDSTLKIQPAKLEDSAVYLCASSSGPIDYNEQFFGPGTRLTVL.

Note on this clone: The sample contains more than one DNA sequence encoding this CDR3. This sequence joins TRBV18 and TRBJ2-7; 9 positions agree with TRBD1. CDR1 KGHSH and CDR2 LQKENI come from the germline V gene. This CDR3 region has 16 residues. Losses at the gene ends were 1 base for V and 2 bases for J; bases not matched to a gene: 6. CDR3 residues: CASSPLGTGTTYEQYF. The CDR3 region has the DNA TGTGCCAGCTCACCACTCGGGACAGGGACCACCTACGAGCAGTACTTC.

This sequence joins TRBV5-6 and TRBJ2-2; 11 bases fit TRBD2. J was trimmed by 6 bases and V by 3 bases; bases with no gene match: 10. The CDR3 covers 17 residues. Germline assignment: CDR1 SGHDT and CDR2 YYEEEE. The CDR3 here is CASSSRTSGRRSGELFF. The CDR3 nucleotides read TGTGCCAGCAGCTCAAGAACTAGCGGGAGACGGTCCGGGGAGCTGTTTTTT.

V and J are TRBV11-2 and TRBJ2-7; 15 bases line up with TRBD2. With V trimmed by 1 base and J by 4 bases, 2 bases remained unmatched. The CDR3 runs 16 residues. Germline V lookup: CDR1 SGHAT, CDR2 FQNNGV. The CDR3 DNA is TGTGCCAGCAGCTTAGGGGGACTAGCGGGAGGTTACGAGCAGTACTTC. Encoded protein: CASSLGGLAGGYEQYF.